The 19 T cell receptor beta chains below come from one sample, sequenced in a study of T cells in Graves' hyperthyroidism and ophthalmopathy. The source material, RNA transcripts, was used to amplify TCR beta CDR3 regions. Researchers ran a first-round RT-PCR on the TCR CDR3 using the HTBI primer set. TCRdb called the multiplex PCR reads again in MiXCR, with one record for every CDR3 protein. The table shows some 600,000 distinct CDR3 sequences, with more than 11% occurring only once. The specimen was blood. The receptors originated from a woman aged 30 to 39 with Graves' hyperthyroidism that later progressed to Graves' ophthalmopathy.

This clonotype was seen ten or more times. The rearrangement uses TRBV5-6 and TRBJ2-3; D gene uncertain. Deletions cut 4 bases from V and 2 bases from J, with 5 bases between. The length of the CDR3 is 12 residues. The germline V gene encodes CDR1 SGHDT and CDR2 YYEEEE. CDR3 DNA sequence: TGTGCCAGCAGCACGTTCACAGATACGCAGTATTTT. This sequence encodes CASSTFTDTQYF.

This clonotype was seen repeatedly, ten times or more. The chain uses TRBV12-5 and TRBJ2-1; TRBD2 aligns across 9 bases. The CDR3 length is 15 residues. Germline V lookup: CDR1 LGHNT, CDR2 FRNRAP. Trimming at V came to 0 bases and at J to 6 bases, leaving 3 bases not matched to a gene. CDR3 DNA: TGTGCTAGTGGTTTGGTCACTAGCGGGCTCAATGAGCAGTTCTTC. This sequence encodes CASGLVTSGLNEQFF. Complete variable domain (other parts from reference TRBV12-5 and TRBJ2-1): DARVTQTPRHKVTEMGQEVTMRCQPILGHNTVFWYRQTMMQGLELLAYFRNRAPLDDSGMPKDRFSAEMPDATLATLKIQPSEPRDSAVYFCASGLVTSGLNEQFFGPGTRLTVL.

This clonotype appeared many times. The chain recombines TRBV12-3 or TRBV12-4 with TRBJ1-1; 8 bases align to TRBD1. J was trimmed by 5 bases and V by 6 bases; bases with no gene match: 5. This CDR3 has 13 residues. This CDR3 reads CASRDRDITEAFF. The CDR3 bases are TGTGCCAGCAGGGACAGGGACATAACTGAAGCTTTCTTT.

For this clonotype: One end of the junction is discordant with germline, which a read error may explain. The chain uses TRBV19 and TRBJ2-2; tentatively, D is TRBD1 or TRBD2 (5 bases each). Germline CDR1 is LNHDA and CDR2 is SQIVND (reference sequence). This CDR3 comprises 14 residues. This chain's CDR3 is CASLRDANTGELLF. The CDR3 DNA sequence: TGTGCCAGTCTTAGGGACGCGAACACCGGGGAGCTGTTGTTT.

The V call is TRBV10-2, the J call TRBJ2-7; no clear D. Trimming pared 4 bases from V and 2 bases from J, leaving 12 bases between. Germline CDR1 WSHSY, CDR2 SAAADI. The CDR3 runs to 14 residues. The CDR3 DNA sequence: TGCGCCAGCAGTGTTAGGCACAGTCCCTACGAGCAGTACTTC. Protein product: CASSVRHSPYEQYF.

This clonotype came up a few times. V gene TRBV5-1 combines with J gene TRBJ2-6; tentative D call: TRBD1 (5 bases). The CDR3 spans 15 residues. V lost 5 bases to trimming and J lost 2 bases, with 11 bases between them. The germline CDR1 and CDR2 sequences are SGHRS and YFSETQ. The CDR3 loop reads CASRLGAPGANVLTF. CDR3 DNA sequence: TGCGCCAGCAGGCTAGGGGCGCCTGGGGCCAACGTCCTGACTTTC.

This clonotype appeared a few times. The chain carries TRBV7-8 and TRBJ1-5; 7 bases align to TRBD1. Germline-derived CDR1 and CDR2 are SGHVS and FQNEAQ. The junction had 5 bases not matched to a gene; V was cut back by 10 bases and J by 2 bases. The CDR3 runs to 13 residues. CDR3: CATRGSGNQPQHF. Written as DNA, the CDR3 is TGTGCCACCAGGGGGAGTGGCAATCAGCCCCAGCATTTT.

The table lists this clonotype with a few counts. CDR3 DNA sequence: TGTGCCAGCAAAGACACCAGCTCTGGAAACACCATATATTTT. Protein sequence: CASKDTSSGNTIYF. This chain uses TRBV6-4 with TRBJ1-3; D gene ambiguous. The germline V gene encodes CDR1 MRHNA and CDR2 SNTAGT. Trimming left V 7 bases short and J 0 bases short, with 10 bases between. The CDR3 has 14 residues.

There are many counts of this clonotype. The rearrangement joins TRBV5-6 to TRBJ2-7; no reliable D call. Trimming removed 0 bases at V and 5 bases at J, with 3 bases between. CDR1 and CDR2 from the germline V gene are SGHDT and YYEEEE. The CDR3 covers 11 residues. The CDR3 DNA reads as TGTGCCAGCAGCTTGGAACACGAGCAGTACTTC. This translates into CASSLEHEQYF.

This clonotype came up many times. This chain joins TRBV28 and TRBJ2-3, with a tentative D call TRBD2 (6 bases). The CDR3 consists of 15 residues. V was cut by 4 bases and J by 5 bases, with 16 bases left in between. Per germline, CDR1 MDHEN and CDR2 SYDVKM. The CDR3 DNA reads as TGTGCCAGCAGTTCGTCGGGAGCGTATGTAGATACGCAGTATTTT. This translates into CASSSSGAYVDTQYF.

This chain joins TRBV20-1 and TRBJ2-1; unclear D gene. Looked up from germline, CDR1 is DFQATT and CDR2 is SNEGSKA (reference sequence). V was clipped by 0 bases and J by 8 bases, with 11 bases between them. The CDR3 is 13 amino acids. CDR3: CSARDRRFYEQFF. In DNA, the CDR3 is TGCAGTGCTAGAGATCGGCGTTTCTATGAGCAGTTCTTC.

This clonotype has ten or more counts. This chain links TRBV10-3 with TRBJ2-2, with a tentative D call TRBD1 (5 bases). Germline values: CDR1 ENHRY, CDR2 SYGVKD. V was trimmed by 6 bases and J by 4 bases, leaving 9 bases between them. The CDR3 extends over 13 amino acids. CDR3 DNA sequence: TGTGCCATCAGGCCCGACAGCACCGGGGAGCTGTTTTTT. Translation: CAIRPDSTGELFF.

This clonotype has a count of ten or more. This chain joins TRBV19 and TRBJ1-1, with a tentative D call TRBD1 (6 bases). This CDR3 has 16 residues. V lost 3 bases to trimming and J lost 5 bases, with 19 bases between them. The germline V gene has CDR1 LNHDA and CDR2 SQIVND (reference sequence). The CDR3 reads CASSITSTGTPTEAFF. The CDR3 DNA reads TGTGCCAGTAGTATCACATCAACAGGGACCCCGACTGAAGCTTTCTTT.

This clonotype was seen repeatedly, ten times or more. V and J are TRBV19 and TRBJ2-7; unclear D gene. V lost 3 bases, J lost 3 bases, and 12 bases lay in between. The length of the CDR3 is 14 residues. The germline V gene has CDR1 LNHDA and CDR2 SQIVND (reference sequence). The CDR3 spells CASSIGSLNYEQYF. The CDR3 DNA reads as TGTGCCAGTAGTATCGGTTCTTTGAACTACGAGCAGTACTTC. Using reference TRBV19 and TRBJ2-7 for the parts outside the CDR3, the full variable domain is DGGITQSPKYLFRKEGQNVTLSCEQNLNHDAMYWYRQDPGQGLRLIYYSQIVNDFQKGDIAEGYSVSREKKESFPLTVTSAQKNPTAFYLCASSIGSLNYEQYFGPGTRLTVT.

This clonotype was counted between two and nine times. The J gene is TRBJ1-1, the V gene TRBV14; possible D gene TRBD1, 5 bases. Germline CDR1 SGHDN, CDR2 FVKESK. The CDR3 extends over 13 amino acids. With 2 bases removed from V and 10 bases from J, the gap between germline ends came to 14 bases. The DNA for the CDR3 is TGTGCCAGCAGCCAAACATCCTCCGGGGGAGCTTTCTTT. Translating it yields CASSQTSSGGAFF. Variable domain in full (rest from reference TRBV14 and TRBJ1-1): EAGVTQFPSHSVIEKGQTVTLRCDPISGHDNLYWYRRVMGKEIKFLLHFVKESKQDESGMPNNRFLAERTGGTYSTLKVQPAELEDSGVYFCASSQTSSGGAFFGQGTRLTVV.

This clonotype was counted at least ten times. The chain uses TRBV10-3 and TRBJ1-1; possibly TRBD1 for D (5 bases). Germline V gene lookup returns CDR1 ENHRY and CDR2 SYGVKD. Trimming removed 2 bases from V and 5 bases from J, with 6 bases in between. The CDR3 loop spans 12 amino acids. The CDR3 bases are TGTGCCATCAGTGAGGAGGGGACTGAAGCTTTCTTT. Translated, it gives CAISEEGTEAFF.

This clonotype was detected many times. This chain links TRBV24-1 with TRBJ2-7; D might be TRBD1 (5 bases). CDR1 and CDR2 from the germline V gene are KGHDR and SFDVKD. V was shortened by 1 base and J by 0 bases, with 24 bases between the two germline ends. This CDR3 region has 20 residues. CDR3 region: CATSDFPQGSTVPFSYEQYF. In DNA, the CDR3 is TGTGCCACCAGTGATTTCCCCCAAGGCTCGACAGTGCCGTTCTCCTACGAGCAGTACTTC.

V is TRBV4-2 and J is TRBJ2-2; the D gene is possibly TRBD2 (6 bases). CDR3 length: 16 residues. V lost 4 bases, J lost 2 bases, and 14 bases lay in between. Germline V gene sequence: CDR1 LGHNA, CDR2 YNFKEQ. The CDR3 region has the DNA TGTGCCAGCAGCCCCGCTACCGGGACTAACACCGGGGAGCTGTTTTTT. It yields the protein CASSPATGTNTGELFF.

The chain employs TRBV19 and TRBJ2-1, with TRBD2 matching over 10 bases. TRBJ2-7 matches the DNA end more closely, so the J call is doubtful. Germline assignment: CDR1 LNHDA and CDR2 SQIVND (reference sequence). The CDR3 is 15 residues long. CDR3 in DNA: TGTGCCAGTATGGACGGGACTAGCGAATACAATGAGCAGTACTTC. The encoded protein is CASMDGTSEYNEQYF.